This TCR beta chain was documented in a study of blood T cells in healthy people across ages. Primed by a sample-barcoded 5' primer and a J-beta primer mix, a second PCR proceeded for 7 to 11 cycles. MiXCR was run by TCRdb on the 5' RACE reads, yielding one entry per CDR3 protein. In the table there are around 940,000 distinct CDR3 sequences, 51% of which are singletons. This CDR3 spans 14 amino acids. The V end lost 5 bases, the J end lost 4 bases, and 15 bases lay between the germline ends. CDR1 is SGHTA, CDR2 FQGNSA, per germline. Sequenced sample: blood. The rearrangement uses TRBV7-2 and TRBJ2-7; no reliable D call. This clonotype was obtained from a woman in her sixties or seventies in good health. In DNA, the CDR3 is TGTGCCAGCAGCCTGAACGACGTTATGTACGAGCAGTACTTC. Protein product: CASSLNDVMYEQYF.